These 19 T cell receptor beta chains share one sample of origin, sequenced in a study of blood T cell repertoires in COVID-19. TCRdb's copy holds only in-frame clones and misses some; the assay was immunoSEQ multiplex PCR. The table lists 70,000 to 85,000 clones, 86% of them singletons. What was sequenced was peripheral blood. The receptor set was obtained from a woman at least 80 years old in a cohort sampled during active or convalescent COVID-19.

The chain employs TRBV18 and TRBJ1-4, with 7 bases aligning to TRBD1. V shed 2 bases and J 6 bases; nucleotides not matched to a gene: 12. There are 17 residues in the CDR3. Germline V gene lookup returns CDR1 KGHSH and CDR2 LQKENI. The CDR3 reads CASSPGQVGFGDEKLFF. The CDR3 coding sequence is TGTGCCAGCTCACCAGGACAGGTCGGTTTCGGGGATGAAAAACTGTTTTTT. The whole variable domain, remainder taken from reference TRBV18 and TRBJ1-4, is NAGVMQNPRHLVRRRGQEARLRCSPMKGHSHVYWYRQLPEEGLKFMVYLQKENIIDESGMPKERFSAEFPKEGPSILRIQQVVRGDSAAYFCASSPGQVGFGDEKLFFGSGTQLSVL.

The V gene is TRBV15, the J gene TRBJ1-6, with D possibly being TRBD1 (5 bases). Germline CDR1 reads LNHNV; CDR2 reads YYDKDF (reference sequence). V was clipped by 0 bases and J by 9 bases, with 12 bases between them. The CDR3 has 15 residues. The DNA of the CDR3 is TGTGCCACCAGCAGAGATAGGGGCGGTGGTTCACCCCTCCACTTT. The encoded protein is CATSRDRGGGSPLHF.

The V gene is TRBV2, the J gene TRBJ1-1; D is uncertain. This CDR3 region has 11 residues. Germline V gene data show CDR1 as SNHLY and CDR2 as FYNNEI. V was cut by 8 bases and J by 0 bases, with 4 bases left in between. The CDR3 sequence: CASHLNTEAFF. In DNA, the CDR3 is TGTGCCAGCCATTTGAACACTGAAGCTTTCTTT.

This chain links TRBV24-1 with TRBJ2-3; D perhaps matches TRBD2 (6 bases). CDR1 KGHDR and CDR2 SFDVKD come from the germline V gene. This CDR3 comprises 18 residues. Between the trimmed V and J ends, which lost 3 bases and 0 bases, there was a span of 18 bases. Here the CDR3 reads CATSDGIGRHLSTDTQYF. The CDR3 nucleotides are TGTGCCACCAGTGATGGTATTGGGAGGCACCTTAGCACAGATACGCAGTATTTT.

This chain connects TRBV30 to TRBJ2-3; possible D gene TRBD2, 5 bases. Germline CDR1 GTSNPN, CDR2 SVGIG (reference sequence). Trimming took off 1 base at V and 2 bases at J, with 10 bases between the two ends. This CDR3 has 14 residues. The chain's CDR3 is CAWSGGSFTDTQYF. CDR3 bases: TGTGCCTGGAGTGGAGGGAGTTTCACAGATACGCAGTATTTT.

The rearrangement joins TRBV27 to TRBJ1-5; 7 bases are shared with TRBD1. The germline gives CDR1 MNHEY, CDR2 SMNVEV (reference sequence). CDR3 length equals 13 residues. The V segment lost 6 bases and the J segment 6 bases; nucleotides outside the gene matches: 5. The CDR3 loop reads CASRMTGTQPQHF. The CDR3 region has the DNA TGTGCCAGCAGAATGACAGGGACTCAGCCCCAGCATTTT.

This clone was recorded once. J is TRBJ2-5 and V is TRBV5-1; tentatively, D is TRBD2 (6 bases). CDR1 is SGHRS and CDR2 is YFSETQ in the germline V gene. V dropped 4 bases and J dropped 4 bases, with 17 bases sitting between them. The length of the CDR3 is 15 residues. CDR3: CASSILGGGAETQYF. In DNA form, the CDR3 reads TGCGCCAGCAGCATCCTGGGGGGAGGTGCAGAGACCCAGTACTTC.

The gene calls are TRBV27 and TRBJ1-6; D may be TRBD1 (6 bases). Trimming took 3 bases from V and 8 from J, leaving 14 bases between them. CDR3 length: 15 amino acids. The germline V gene encodes CDR1 MNHEY and CDR2 SMNVEV (reference sequence). CDR3: CASSFGQTRDSPLHF. The CDR3 DNA sequence: TGTGCCAGCAGTTTCGGACAGACACGAGATTCACCCCTCCACTTT.

V usage is TRBV10-3 and J usage is TRBJ2-4; 11 bases are shared with TRBD1. Germline assignment: CDR1 ENHRY and CDR2 SYGVKD. With V trimmed by 4 bases and J by 1 base, 0 bases remained unmatched. The CDR3 is made up of 15 amino acids. This CDR3 reads CAISGDRGAKNIQYF. CDR3 sequence (DNA): TGTGCCATCAGTGGGGACAGGGGGGCCAAAAACATTCAGTACTTC.

This sequence joins TRBV30 and TRBJ2-5; D could derive from TRBD1 or TRBD2 (5 bases each). Trimming left V 5 bases short and J 5 bases short, with 9 bases between. The CDR3 has 11 residues. Looked up from germline, CDR1 is GTSNPN and CDR2 is SVGIG (reference sequence). CDR3 DNA: TGTGCCTGGGGGGGAGTGGAGACCCAGTACTTC. This codes for CAWGGVETQYF. Full variable domain (missing parts from reference TRBV30 and TRBJ2-5): SQTIHQWPATLVQPVGSPLSLECTVEGTSNPNLYWYRQAAGRGLQLLFYSVGIGQISSEVPQNLSASRPQDRQFILSSKKLLLSDSGFYLCAWGGVETQYFGPGTRLLVL.

The chain has TRBV11-3 and TRBJ2-7, with 10 nucleotides matching TRBD2. Germline V gene sequence: CDR1 SGHNT, CDR2 YENEEA. V was pared by 1 base and J by 3 bases, with 12 bases of the junction left unmatched. CDR3 size: 18 residues. This chain's CDR3 is CASSLVLGSGLANYEQYV. The CDR3 DNA reads as TGTGCCAGCAGCTTAGTTCTGGGTTCGGGACTAGCGAACTACGAGCAGTACGTC.

In its sample, this clone was seen once. This chain links TRBV6-6 with TRBJ1-4; 9 nucleotides line up with TRBD1. The V gene's germline CDR1 is MNHNY and CDR2 SVGAGI (reference sequence). V was pared by 2 bases and J by 7 bases, with 2 bases of the junction left unmatched. The CDR3 loop spans 14 amino acids. Written as DNA, the CDR3 is TGTGCCAGCAGTTACCAGGGACAGGGTGAAAAACTGTTTTTT. Translation gives CASSYQGQGEKLFF.

The V call is TRBV6-1, the J call TRBJ2-3, with TRBD1 identical over 9 bases. The CDR3 sequence is 17 residues long. With 4 bases clipped from V and 1 base from J, the junction kept 9 bases outside the gene matches. Looked up from germline, CDR1 is MNHNS and CDR2 is SASEGT. The CDR3 sequence: CASSAQVGQGGTDTQYF. The CDR3 region has the DNA TGTGCCAGCAGTGCTCAGGTGGGACAGGGAGGCACAGATACGCAGTATTTT.

This chain joins TRBV5-4 and TRBJ2-5, with 8 bases fitting TRBD2. CDR1 and CDR2 (germline): SGHNT, YYREEE (reference sequence). Germline trimming cut 0 bases from V and 5 bases from J; bases unmatched to any gene: 6. The CDR3 is 15 amino acids. CDR3 sequence reads: CASSLARAGDETQYF. CDR3 bases: TGTGCCAGCAGCTTGGCGAGAGCGGGAGACGAGACCCAGTACTTC.

This chain connects TRBV15 to TRBJ1-2, with no clear D. CDR3 size: 14 residues. V was clipped by 6 bases and J by 2 bases, with 13 bases between them. Looked up from germline, CDR1 is LNHNV and CDR2 is YYDKDF (reference sequence). CDR3 coding DNA: TGTGCCACCAGTGCGACTCTCTTAAACTATGGCTACACCTTC. Its translation: CATSATLLNYGYTF.

This chain uses TRBV7-8 with TRBJ2-7; 7 bases map to TRBD2. Germline V lookup: CDR1 SGHVS, CDR2 FQNEAQ. This CDR3 spans 14 amino acids. Trimming removed 1 base from V and 3 bases from J; junction bases left unmatched: 3. The CDR3 loop is CASSLVGGDYEQYF. CDR3 nucleotides: TGTGCCAGCAGCTTAGTGGGAGGGGACTACGAGCAGTACTTC.

Of note for this clone: At one end the junction does not follow the germline gene, possibly because of a read error. V and J are TRBV7-7 and TRBJ1-2; D is unclear. The CDR3 has 16 residues. CDR1 and CDR2 from the germline V gene are SSHAT and FNYEAQ (reference sequence). CDR3 nucleotides: TGTGCTAGCAGCCACTGTATGCAATTAACCAACTATGGCTACACCTTC. Residues: CASSHCMQLTNYGYTF.

This rearrangement joins TRBV7-2 to TRBJ2-3; perhaps TRBD2 as D (5 bases). The CDR3 has 14 amino acids. V was trimmed by 3 bases and J by 4 bases, leaving 11 bases between them. From germline, CDR1 is SGHTA and CDR2 FQGNSA. The CDR3 is CASSFSYGADTQYF. The CDR3 region has the DNA TGTGCCAGCAGCTTCTCCTACGGGGCAGATACGCAGTATTTT. The whole variable domain, remainder taken from reference TRBV7-2 and TRBJ2-3, is GAGVSQSPSNKVTEKGKDVELRCDPISGHTALYWYRQSLGQGLEFLIYFQGNSAPDKSGLPSDRFSAERTGGSVSTLTIQRTQQEDSAVYLCASSFSYGADTQYFGPGTRLTVL.

V is TRBV27 and J is TRBJ1-6; D gene ambiguous. This CDR3 region has 13 residues. V was trimmed by 8 bases and J by 7 bases, leaving 12 bases between them. Per germline, CDR1 MNHEY and CDR2 SMNVEV (reference sequence). The CDR3 here is CASRLNINSPLHF. CDR3 DNA sequence: TGTGCCAGCCGTCTCAACATCAATTCACCCCTCCACTTT.